Below, one T cell receptor (beta chain) is given with its context. This entry comes from a study of Graves' ophthalmopathy and Graves' hyperthyroidism. About the study: Blood was drawn at initial diagnosis, before any treatment.

RNA transcripts served as template for amplifying TCR beta CDR3 sequences. RT-PCR in the first round used HTBI primers; a second-round multiplex PCR followed. Each CDR3 protein gets one entry after TCRdb re-called the multiplex PCR reads with MiXCR. The table has some 240,000 distinct CDR3 sequences, around 42% seen once. Germline lookup yields CDR1 SGHVS and CDR2 FQNEAQ. Trimming removed 1 base from V and 7 bases from J; junction bases left unmatched: 14. The CDR3 length is 17 residues. This TCR was sampled from an adult man with Graves' ophthalmopathy. The sequenced sample was peripheral blood. The chain uses TRBV7-8 and TRBJ2-5, with 8 bases fitting TRBD2. For the CDR3, the DNA is TGTGCCAGCAGCTTAGATGTGGGGACTAGGCTCGGGGGGACCCAGTACTTC. Amino acids: CASSLDVGTRLGGTQYF.